The clone carrying this T cell receptor (beta chain) was counted at least ten times. This sample was included in a study of low-dose radiotherapy and immunotherapy resistance in tumors. For the study at large: Participants in Cohort 2 were given 1 Gy per fraction every two weeks, for 13 Gy over 26 weeks. The authors gave intravenous cyclophosphamide 200 mg/m2 every two weeks, one day before radiation and immunotherapy. Patients took aspirin (300 mg orally, daily) for four cycles beginning at cycle 1 day 1.

TRAV- and TRBV-specific primers, spanning alpha and beta chains, primed first-strand cDNA. A roughly 20-cycle PCR with a constant-region primer and V-primer adapter amplified TCRs. One entry per CDR3 protein, called by TCRdb with MiXCR from the reads. The sample has roughly 90,000 distinct CDR3 sequences, around a fifth seen once. Time point here: after trial treatment. Regarding treatment: LDRT plus nivolumab, ipilimumab, low-dose cyclophosphamide and aspirin (RACIN trial). Patients qualified if they had advanced solid tumors that lacked tumor-infiltrating lymphocytes. Germline CDR1 and CDR2: LGHNA and YNFKEQ. With 4 bases clipped from V and 2 bases from J, the junction kept 4 bases outside the gene matches. CDR3 length: 15 amino acids.

The sequencing used PBMCs, collected after low-dose radiotherapy plus immunotherapy. This clonotype was obtained from a female donor with ovarian cancer. J is TRBJ1-1 and V is TRBV4-2; 10 bases are shared with TRBD1. The CDR3 protein is CASSRDRGRNTEAFF. CDR3 DNA: TGTGCCAGCAGCCGAGACAGGGGGCGCAACACTGAAGCTTTCTTT.